These 6 T cell receptor beta chains were all obtained from the same sample, sequenced in a study of naive and memory T cell subsets. Both TRBC1 and TRBC2 were covered by a beta constant-region primer of two equimolar oligonucleotides. TCRdb fed the UMI-ligation and nested PCR reads into MiXCR, producing one record per CDR3 protein. Of 140,000 to 150,000 distinct CDR3 sequences listed, about a sixth are singletons. Material for sequencing was naive CD4+ T cells from blood. The receptors shown here come from a human donor in good health.

The CDR3 loop reads CASSSGGGGEQYF. CDR3 bases: TGTGCCAGCAGCTCGGGGGGGGGTGGAGAGCAGTACTTC. V gene TRBV6-6 combines with J gene TRBJ2-7, with 8 nucleotides matching TRBD2. Trimming removed 6 bases from V and 7 bases from J; junction bases left unmatched: 8. Germline CDR1 is MNHNY and CDR2 is SVGAGI (reference sequence). The CDR3 is 13 residues long.

This chain connects TRBV29-1 to TRBJ2-7; 8 bases line up with TRBD2. The germline V gene has CDR1 SQVTM and CDR2 ANQGSEA. The CDR3 runs 14 residues. V lost 7 bases, J lost 5 bases, and 13 bases stayed unmatched. CDR3: CSARRSGIGNEQYF. CDR3 nucleotides: TGCAGCGCCCGGCGTAGCGGGATAGGGAACGAGCAGTACTTC.

This clonotype has at least ten counts. The V call is TRBV12-3 or TRBV12-4, the J call TRBJ2-7; D call uncertain. V was shortened by 5 bases and J by 2 bases, with 16 bases between the two germline ends. This CDR3 is built from 15 residues. DNA of the CDR3: TGTGCCAGCAGTCCCCGGACGGAATCCGCCTACGAGCAGTACTTC. It yields the protein CASSPRTESAYEQYF.

This clonotype was picked up many times. The chain employs TRBV20-1 and TRBJ2-7; 9 bases are shared with TRBD1. Germline trimming cut 1 base from V and 3 bases from J; bases unmatched to any gene: 4. Per germline, CDR1 DFQATT and CDR2 SNEGSKA (reference sequence). The CDR3 sequence is 14 residues long. The CDR3 loop reads CSARGRTGDYEQYF. DNA for the CDR3: TGCAGTGCTAGAGGTAGGACAGGGGACTACGAGCAGTACTTC.

This clonotype came up once. The chain links TRBV5-5 to TRBJ2-7, with no clear D. This CDR3 is 15 amino acids long. Germline V CDR1 and CDR2: SGHKS, YYEKEE (reference sequence). V lost 4 bases to trimming and J lost 0 bases, with 14 bases between them. The CDR3 sequence is CASSKRTKVSYEQYF. As DNA, the CDR3 is TGTGCCAGCAGCAAGAGAACGAAAGTCTCCTACGAGCAGTACTTC.

This sequence joins TRBV12-3 or TRBV12-4 and TRBJ1-1; 7 bases align to TRBD1. The length of the CDR3 is 19 residues. V gave up 7 bases and J gave up 1 base; unmatched junction bases: 21. The CDR3 here is CASTRYHPSGGQKNTEAFF. CDR3 DNA: TGTGCCAGCACCCGATACCACCCCAGTGGGGGACAGAAGAACACTGAAGCTTTCTTT.